The clone carrying this T cell receptor (beta chain) was detected only a few times. The data belong to a study of identical twins. TCRdb re-called the 5' RACE reads through MiXCR, storing one row per CDR3 protein. The repertoire holds over 600,000 distinct CDR3 sequences, with less than 25% as singletons. With V trimmed by 0 bases and J by 5 bases, 7 bases remained unmatched. Germline values: CDR1 DFQATT, CDR2 SNEGSKA (reference sequence). The CDR3 covers 15 residues. These data were also reused for a study on T cells expressing NK-cell markers. That work contributes: The dominant NKG2C+ clonotypes represented about 1.0-7.5% of CD8+ T cells in over 5 donors. Leadership of the CD3+CD56-NKG2C+ fraction also belonged to these clonotypes in a handful of donors.

Sequenced material: PBMCs. This TCR was sampled from a woman aged 18-30 years in good health. The chain combines TRBV20-1 with TRBJ2-7, with 10 bases aligning to TRBD1. CDR3 protein: CSARDRDRGSHEQYF. The CDR3 region has the DNA TGCAGTGCTAGAGACCGGGACAGGGGTTCTCACGAGCAGTACTTC.